This record covers a single T cell receptor beta chain. The antigen is not known. This sample was included in a study of cytomegalovirus exposure and HLA in healthy donors. Study outcomes and limitations: Most TCR sequences were seen very rarely across donors, but some public TCRs occurred in many.

Sequenced by immunoSEQ multiplex PCR; TCRdb stores in-frame clones only, minus some. The table has about 110,000 clones, around 95% seen once. This CDR3 is built from 15 residues. Germline CDR1 SGHNT, CDR2 YENEEA. With 5 bases removed from V and 0 bases from J, the gap between germline ends came to 14 bases. It was the roughly 130-subject validation cohort, separate from the roughly 700-subject first cohort, to which the donors belonged. Source material: PBMCs. The rearrangement links TRBV11-3 to TRBJ2-7; D is unclear. The sequence was collected from a young woman in good health and CMV-seronegative. The CDR3 nucleotides read TGTGCCAGCAGCAGAGGTTCGGGTGCCTCCTACGAGCAGTACTTC. It yields the protein CASSRGSGASYEQYF.